This T cell receptor beta chain stems from a study of PD-L1 blockade in urothelial cancer. This clone was seen only a few times. What it binds is unknown. Regarding the study as a whole: Lower pretreatment blood TCR clonality, under the median, predicted better survival, researchers reported.

Sequencing was performed with immunoSEQ multiplex PCR; in TCRdb, only in-frame clones are kept and a portion is missing. The sample consists of some 27,000 clones, around 85% of them appearing once. The material sequenced was PBMCs, taken around atezolizumab (anti-PD-L1) treatment. The TCR sequence derives from a man aged 45 to 65 with urothelial cancer.

The CDR3 here is CASRLDRARDTQYF. In DNA form, the CDR3 reads TGTGCCAGCAGGTTGGACAGGGCTCGAGATACGCAGTATTTT. V and J are TRBV6-1 and TRBJ2-3; TRBD1 aligns across 8 bases. Germline CDR1 is MNHNS and CDR2 is SASEGT. The CDR3 extends over 14 amino acids. The ends lost 6 bases at V and 5 bases at J; junction bases unmatched: 7.